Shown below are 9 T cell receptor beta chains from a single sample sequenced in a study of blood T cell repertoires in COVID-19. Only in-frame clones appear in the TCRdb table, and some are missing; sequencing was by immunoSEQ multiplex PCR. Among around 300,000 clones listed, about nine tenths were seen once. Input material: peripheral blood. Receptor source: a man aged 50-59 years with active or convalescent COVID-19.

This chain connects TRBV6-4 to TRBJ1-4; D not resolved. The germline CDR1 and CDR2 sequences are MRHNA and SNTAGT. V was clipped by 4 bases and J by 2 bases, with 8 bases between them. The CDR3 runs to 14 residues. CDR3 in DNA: TGTGCCAGCAGTGGAAGGAGGACTAATGAAAAACTGTTTTTT. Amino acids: CASSGRRTNEKLFF.

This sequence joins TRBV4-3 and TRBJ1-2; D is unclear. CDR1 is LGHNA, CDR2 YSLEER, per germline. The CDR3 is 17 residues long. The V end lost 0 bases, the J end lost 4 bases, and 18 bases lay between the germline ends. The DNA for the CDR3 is TGCGCCAGCAGCCAAGAAGCGACTCGTCTTAGAGTCTATGGCTACACCTTC. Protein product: CASSQEATRLRVYGYTF.

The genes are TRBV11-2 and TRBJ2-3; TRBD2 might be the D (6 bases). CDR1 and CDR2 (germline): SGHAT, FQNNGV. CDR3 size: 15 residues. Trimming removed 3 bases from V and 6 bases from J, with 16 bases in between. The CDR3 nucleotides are TGTGCCAGCAGCTTCCGGGGGTCTCTGGAGGATACGCAGTATTTT. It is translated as CASSFRGSLEDTQYF.

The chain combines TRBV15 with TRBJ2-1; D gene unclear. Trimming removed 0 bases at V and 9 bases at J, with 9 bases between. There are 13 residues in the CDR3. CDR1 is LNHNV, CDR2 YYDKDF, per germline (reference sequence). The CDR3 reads CATSRDSGREQFF. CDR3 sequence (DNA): TGTGCCACCAGCAGAGATAGTGGTCGTGAGCAGTTCTTC.

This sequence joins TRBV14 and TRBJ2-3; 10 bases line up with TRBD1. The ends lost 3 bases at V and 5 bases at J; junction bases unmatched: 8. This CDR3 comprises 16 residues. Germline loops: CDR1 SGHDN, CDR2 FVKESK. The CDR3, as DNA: TGTGCCAGCAGCCAGACAGGGGGCCGAACATTAGATACGCAGTATTTT. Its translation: CASSQTGGRTLDTQYF.

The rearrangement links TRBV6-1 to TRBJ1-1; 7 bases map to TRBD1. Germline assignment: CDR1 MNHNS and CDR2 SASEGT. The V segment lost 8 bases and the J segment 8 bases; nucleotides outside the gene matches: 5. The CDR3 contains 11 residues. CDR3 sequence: CASEGASEAFF. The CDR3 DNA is TGTGCCAGCGAGGGGGCTTCGGAAGCTTTCTTT.

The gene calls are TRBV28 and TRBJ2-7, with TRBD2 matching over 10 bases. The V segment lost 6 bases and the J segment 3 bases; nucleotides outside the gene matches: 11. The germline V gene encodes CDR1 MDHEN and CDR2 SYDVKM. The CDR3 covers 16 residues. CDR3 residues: CASSPSSGRGLYEQYF. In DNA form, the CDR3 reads TGTGCCAGCAGCCCATCTAGCGGGAGAGGTCTCTACGAGCAGTACTTC.

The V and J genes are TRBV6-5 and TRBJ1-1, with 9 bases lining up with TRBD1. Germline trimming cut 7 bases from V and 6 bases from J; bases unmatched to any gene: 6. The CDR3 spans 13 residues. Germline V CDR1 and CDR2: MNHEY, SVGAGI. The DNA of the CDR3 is TGTGCCAGCACCCTGGACAGGGGCGCTGAAGCTTTCTTT. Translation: CASTLDRGAEAFF.

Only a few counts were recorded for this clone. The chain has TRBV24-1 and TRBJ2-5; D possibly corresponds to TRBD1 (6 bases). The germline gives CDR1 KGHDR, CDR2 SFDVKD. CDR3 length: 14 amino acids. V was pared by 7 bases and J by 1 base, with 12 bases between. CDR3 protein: CATSVGQFQETQYF. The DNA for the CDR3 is TGTGCCACCAGCGTCGGACAGTTCCAAGAGACCCAGTACTTC.